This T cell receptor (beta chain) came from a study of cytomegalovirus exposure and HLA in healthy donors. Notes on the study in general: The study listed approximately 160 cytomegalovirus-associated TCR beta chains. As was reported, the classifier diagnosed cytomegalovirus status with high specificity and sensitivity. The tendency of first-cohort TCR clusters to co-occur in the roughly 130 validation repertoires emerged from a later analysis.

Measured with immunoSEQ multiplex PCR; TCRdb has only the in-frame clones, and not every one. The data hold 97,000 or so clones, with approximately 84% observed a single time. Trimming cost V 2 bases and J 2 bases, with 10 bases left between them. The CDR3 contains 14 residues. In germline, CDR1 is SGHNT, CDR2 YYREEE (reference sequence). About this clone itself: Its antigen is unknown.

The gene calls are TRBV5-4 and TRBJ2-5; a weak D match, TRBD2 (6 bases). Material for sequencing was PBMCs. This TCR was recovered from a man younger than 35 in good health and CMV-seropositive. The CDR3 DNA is TGTGCCAGCAGCTTCAGTAGCGGACAAGAGACCCAGTACTTC. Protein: CASSFSSGQETQYF.